This T cell receptor (beta chain) was recorded in a study of shared clonotypes between healthy human individuals. Study-level points and caveats: Sequencing of the sorted subsets was shown by rarefaction to be incomplete despite large depth.

The germline CDR1 and CDR2 sequences are SEHNR and FQNEAQ (reference sequence). This CDR3 is 15 amino acids long. Trimming at V came to 5 bases and at J to 4 bases, leaving 7 bases not matched to a gene. Profiled with immunoSEQ multiplex PCR; TCRdb holds only in-frame clones, not every one. Among about 2 million clones listed, roughly 94% were seen once. Note on this clone: What it binds is not known.

V gene TRBV7-9 combines with J gene TRBJ2-1; 8 bases map to TRBD1. The sequenced sample consisted of naive CD4+ T cells sorted from blood. Subset indicated: CD45RA+ positively selected. The receptor was derived from a man between 18 and 35 years old in good health. The CDR3 nucleotides are TGTGCCAGCAGCCCGACAGGGGCGGGTTACAATGAGCAGTTCTTC. This codes for CASSPTGAGYNEQFF.